Here is one T cell receptor beta chain with its context. As originally analysed: Scientists estimated how many nucleated cells there were by amplifying reference gene primers. TCRdb's copy holds only in-frame clones and misses some; the assay was immunoSEQ multiplex PCR. The DNA was the basis for D and trimming; V, J and clone size are from that table. The sample has about 200,000 clones; approximately 79% are singletons. This entry is derived from a study of blood T cell repertoires in COVID-19. The CDR3 is 14 residues long. Looked up from germline, CDR1 is MDHEN and CDR2 is SYDVKM. Trimming took 3 bases from V and 8 from J, leaving 13 bases between them. Those enrolled, adults aged roughly 18 to 90 years, came from 24 US areas.

What was sequenced was PBMCs or T cells enriched from blood (not recorded which). This TCR derives from a woman aged 60-75 years with acute COVID-19. The rearrangement joins TRBV28 to TRBJ1-4; D unclear. CDR3 coding DNA: TGTGCCAGCAGTTTTCGCCTCGGGTGGGAAAAACTGTTTTTT. It specifies CASSFRLGWEKLFF.